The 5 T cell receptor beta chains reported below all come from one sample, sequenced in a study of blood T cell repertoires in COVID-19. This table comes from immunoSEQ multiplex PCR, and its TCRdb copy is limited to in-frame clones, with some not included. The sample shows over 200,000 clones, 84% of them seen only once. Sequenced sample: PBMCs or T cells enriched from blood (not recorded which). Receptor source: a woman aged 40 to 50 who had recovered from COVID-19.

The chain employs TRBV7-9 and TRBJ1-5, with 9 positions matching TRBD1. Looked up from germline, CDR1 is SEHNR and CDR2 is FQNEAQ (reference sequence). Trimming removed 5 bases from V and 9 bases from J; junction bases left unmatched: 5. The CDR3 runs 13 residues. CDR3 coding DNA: TGTGCCAGCAGCCCGGGACAGGGTGGGCCCCAGCATTTT. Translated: CASSPGQGGPQHF.

The CDR3 spells CASSPRQGVGELFF. CDR3 nucleotides: TGTGCCAGCTCACCCCGACAGGGAGTCGGGGAGCTGTTTTTT. The V and J genes are TRBV18 and TRBJ2-2; 7 bases fit TRBD1. Germline CDR1 KGHSH, CDR2 LQKENI. CDR3 size: 14 residues. After removal of 3 bases from V and 7 bases from J, the junction contained 5 bases not matched to a gene.

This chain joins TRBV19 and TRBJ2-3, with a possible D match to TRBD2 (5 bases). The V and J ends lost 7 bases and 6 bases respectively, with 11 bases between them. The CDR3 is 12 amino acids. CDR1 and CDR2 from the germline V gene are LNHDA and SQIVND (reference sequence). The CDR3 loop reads CASTTPGDTQYF. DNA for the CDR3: TGTGCCAGTACCACCCCGGGGGATACGCAGTATTTT.

This chain's CDR3 is CASSLAGQGAFF. DNA of the CDR3: TGTGCCAGCAGCTTAGCGGGACAGGGAGCTTTCTTT. This chain uses TRBV11-2 with TRBJ1-1; 9 positions agree with TRBD1. Germline V gene sequence: CDR1 SGHAT, CDR2 FQNNGV. Losses at the gene ends were 1 base for V and 10 bases for J; bases not matched to a gene: 1. There are 12 residues in the CDR3.

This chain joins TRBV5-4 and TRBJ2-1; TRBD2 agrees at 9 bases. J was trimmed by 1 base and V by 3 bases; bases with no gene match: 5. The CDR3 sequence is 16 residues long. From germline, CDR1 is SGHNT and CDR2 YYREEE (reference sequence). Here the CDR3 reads CASSSRSGRSYNEQFF. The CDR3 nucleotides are TGTGCCAGCAGCTCACGGAGCGGGAGGTCCTACAATGAGCAGTTCTTC.